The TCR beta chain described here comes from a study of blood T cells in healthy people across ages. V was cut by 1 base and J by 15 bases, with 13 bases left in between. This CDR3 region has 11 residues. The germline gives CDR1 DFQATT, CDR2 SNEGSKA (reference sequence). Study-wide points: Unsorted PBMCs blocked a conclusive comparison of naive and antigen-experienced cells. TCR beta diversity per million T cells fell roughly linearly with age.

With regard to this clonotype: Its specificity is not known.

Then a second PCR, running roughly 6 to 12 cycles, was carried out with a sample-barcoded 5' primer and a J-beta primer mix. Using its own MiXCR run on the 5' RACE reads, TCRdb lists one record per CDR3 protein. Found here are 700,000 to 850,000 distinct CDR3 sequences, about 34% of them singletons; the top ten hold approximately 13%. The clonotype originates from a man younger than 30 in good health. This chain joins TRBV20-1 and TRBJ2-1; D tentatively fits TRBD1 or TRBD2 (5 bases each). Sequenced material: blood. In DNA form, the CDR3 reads TGCAGTGCTAGAGCTCCGGGTGGGGGGTTCTTC. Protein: CSARAPGGGFF.